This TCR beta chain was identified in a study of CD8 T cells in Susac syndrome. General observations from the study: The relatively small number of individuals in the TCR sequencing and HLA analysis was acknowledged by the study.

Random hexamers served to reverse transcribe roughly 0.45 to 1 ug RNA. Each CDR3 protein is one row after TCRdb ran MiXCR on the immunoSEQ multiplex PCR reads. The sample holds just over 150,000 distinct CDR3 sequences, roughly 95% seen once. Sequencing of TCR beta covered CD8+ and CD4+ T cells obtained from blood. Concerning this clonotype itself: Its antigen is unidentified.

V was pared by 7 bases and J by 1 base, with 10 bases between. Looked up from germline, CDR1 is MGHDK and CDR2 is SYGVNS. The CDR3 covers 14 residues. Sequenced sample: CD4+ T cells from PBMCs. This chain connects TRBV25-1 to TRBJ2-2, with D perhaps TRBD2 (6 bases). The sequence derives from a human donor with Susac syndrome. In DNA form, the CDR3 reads TGTGCCAGCACGGGGGATCTGAACACCGGGGAGCTGTTTTTT. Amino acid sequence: CASTGDLNTGELFF.